By its share, the clone carrying this TCR beta chain is medium-sized. Antigen unknown. Looked up from germline, CDR1 is MGHRA and CDR2 is YSYEKL. The CDR3 loop spans 15 amino acids. V shed 1 base and J shed 3 bases, with 12 bases lying between them. The sample originates from a study of sequential checkpoint blockade in melanoma. Regarding treatment: randomized to nivolumab then ipilimumab (arm A) or the reverse (arm B). Clones were sequenced by immunoSEQ multiplex PCR, and TCRdb holds only the in-frame ones, with some missing. The sample includes 10,000 to 15,000 clones, 21% of them seen just once. Points from the study as a whole: Mutational load did not correlate with tumor T-cell fraction or clonality.

This clonotype was obtained from a human donor with melanoma. Source: tumor tissue (inferred from file names), taken from a patient given nivolumab and ipilimumab in sequence. The V gene is TRBV4-1, the J gene TRBJ1-1, with unresolved D. The CDR3 loop is CASSQGPVFHTEAFF. The DNA for the CDR3 is TGCGCCAGCAGCCAAGGGCCAGTTTTCCACACTGAAGCTTTCTTT.